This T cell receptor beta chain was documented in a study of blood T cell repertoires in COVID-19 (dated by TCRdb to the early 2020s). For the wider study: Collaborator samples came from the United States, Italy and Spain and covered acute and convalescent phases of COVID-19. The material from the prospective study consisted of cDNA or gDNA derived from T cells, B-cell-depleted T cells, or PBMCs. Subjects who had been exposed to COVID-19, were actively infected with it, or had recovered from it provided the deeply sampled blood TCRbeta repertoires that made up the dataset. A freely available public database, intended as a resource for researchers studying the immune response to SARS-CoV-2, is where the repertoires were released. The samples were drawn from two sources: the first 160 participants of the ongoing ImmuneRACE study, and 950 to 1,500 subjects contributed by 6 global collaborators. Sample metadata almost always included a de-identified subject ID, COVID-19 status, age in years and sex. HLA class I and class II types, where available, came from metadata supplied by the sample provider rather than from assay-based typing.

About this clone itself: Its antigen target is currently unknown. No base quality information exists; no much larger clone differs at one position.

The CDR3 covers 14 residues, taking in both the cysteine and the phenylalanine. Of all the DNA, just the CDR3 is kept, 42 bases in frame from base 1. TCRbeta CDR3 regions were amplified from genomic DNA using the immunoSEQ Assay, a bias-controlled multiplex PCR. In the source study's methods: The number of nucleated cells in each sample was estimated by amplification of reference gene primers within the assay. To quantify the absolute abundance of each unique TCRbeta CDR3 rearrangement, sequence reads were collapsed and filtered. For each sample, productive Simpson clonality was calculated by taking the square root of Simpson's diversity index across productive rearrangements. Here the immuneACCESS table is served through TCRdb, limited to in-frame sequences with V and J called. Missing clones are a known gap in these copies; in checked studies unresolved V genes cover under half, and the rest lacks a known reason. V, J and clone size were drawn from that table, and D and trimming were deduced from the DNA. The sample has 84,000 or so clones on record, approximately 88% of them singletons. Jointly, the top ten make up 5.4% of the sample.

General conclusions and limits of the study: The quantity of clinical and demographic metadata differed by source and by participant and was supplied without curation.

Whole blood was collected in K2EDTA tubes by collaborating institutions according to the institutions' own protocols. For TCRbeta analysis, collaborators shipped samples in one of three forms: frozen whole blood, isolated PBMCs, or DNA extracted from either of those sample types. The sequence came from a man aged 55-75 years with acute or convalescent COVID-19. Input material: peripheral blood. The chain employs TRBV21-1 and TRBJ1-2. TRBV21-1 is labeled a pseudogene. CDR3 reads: CASKDCAPNYGYTF. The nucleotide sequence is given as TGTGCCAGCAAAGACTGTGCCCCTAACTATGGCTACACCTTC.